This T cell receptor (beta chain) came from a study of blood T cell repertoires in COVID-19. The protocol was immunoSEQ multiplex PCR, while the TCRdb copy is restricted to in-frame clones and leaves out a portion. The sample consists of 120,000 to 150,000 clones, 80% to 90% of them appearing once. The germline V and J ends were trimmed by 1 base and 0 bases, with 16 bases remaining between them. Germline CDR1 reads LGHNA; CDR2 reads YNFKEQ. This CDR3 spans 17 amino acids. Sequenced: peripheral blood. The rearrangement links TRBV4-2 to TRBJ2-7; the D gene is possibly TRBD2 (6 bases). This TCR came from a woman aged 60-70 years with acute or convalescent COVID-19. The chain's CDR3 is CASSQGGAGRDSYEQYF. The CDR3 DNA follows: TGTGCCAGCAGCCAAGGGGGTGCGGGGCGGGACTCCTACGAGCAGTACTTC.